Below are 25 T cell receptor beta chains sequenced from a single sample in a study of T cells after posttransplantation cyclophosphamide. The protocol was immunoSEQ multiplex PCR, while the TCRdb copy is restricted to in-frame clones and leaves out a portion. This record lists 20,000 to 30,000 clones, none seen once only, and the top ten clones contain around 4.4%. Sequencing used PBMCs. These receptors originate from a woman between 45 and 60 years old in good health, CMV-negative, and a related stem cell transplant donor.

The sample holds many counts of this clone. This chain links TRBV7-2 with TRBJ1-1, with 8 bases fitting TRBD1. Germline lookup yields CDR1 SGHTA and CDR2 FQGNSA. The CDR3 has 14 amino acids. The junction had 7 bases not matched to a gene; V was cut back by 5 bases and J by 5 bases. The CDR3 spells CASSTKTGGTEAFF. The CDR3 nucleotides are TGTGCCAGCAGCACCAAAACAGGGGGAACTGAAGCTTTCTTT. The full variable domain, rest sourced from reference TRBV7-2 and TRBJ1-1, is GAGVSQSPSNKVTEKGKDVELRCDPISGHTALYWYRQSLGQGLEFLIYFQGNSAPDKSGLPSDRFSAERTGGSVSTLTIQRTQQEDSAVYLCASSTKTGGTEAFFGQGTRLTVV.

This clone came up many times. The chain employs TRBV5-1 and TRBJ1-3; TRBD1 might be the D (5 bases). V dropped 4 bases and J dropped 0 bases, with 8 bases sitting between them. The CDR3 runs to 14 residues. Per the germline V gene, CDR1 is SGHRS and CDR2 is YFSETQ. The CDR3 loop is CASSSGTSGNTIYF. CDR3 in DNA: TGCGCCAGCAGCAGCGGGACCTCTGGAAACACCATATATTTT.

This clone was counted at least ten times. This chain uses TRBV5-6 with TRBJ2-6; 8 bases are a match to TRBD2. Germline lookup yields CDR1 SGHDT and CDR2 YYEEEE. Trimming took 2 bases from V and 4 from J; bases not matched to a gene: 11. The CDR3 is 18 amino acids. The CDR3 loop reads CASSFLASGSRGANVLTF. Here the CDR3 DNA reads TGTGCCAGCAGCTTCTTGGCTAGCGGGTCGCGGGGGGCCAACGTCCTGACTTTC.

This clone was recorded at least ten times. The chain combines TRBV7-3 with TRBJ2-1, with TRBD2 matching over 12 bases. Germline V gives CDR1 SGHTA, CDR2 FQGTGA. The CDR3 is made up of 16 amino acids. The V segment lost 5 bases and the J segment 4 bases; nucleotides outside the gene matches: 6. The CDR3 sequence is CASSRTSGNRYNEQFF. The CDR3 nucleotides are TGTGCCAGCAGCAGGACTAGCGGGAACAGATACAATGAGCAGTTCTTC.

There are many counts of this clone. V gene TRBV11-1 combines with J gene TRBJ2-6; the match to TRBD1 covers 9 bases. CDR3 length equals 17 residues. V gave up 6 bases and J gave up 0 bases; unmatched junction bases: 6. Per germline, CDR1 SGHAT and CDR2 FQDESV (reference sequence). CDR3 sequence: CASSRRTGVSGANVLTF. CDR3 nucleotide sequence: TGTGCCAGCAGTCGCAGGACAGGGGTCTCTGGGGCCAACGTCCTGACTTTC.

This clone was counted at least ten times. The chain carries TRBV5-3 and TRBJ1-6; D call uncertain. TRBV5-3 is filed as an ORF, its function uncertain. The CDR3 has 14 residues. Trimming pared 4 bases from V and 9 bases from J, leaving 14 bases between. CDR3 amino acids: CARSPSNGSSPLHF. CDR3 sequence (DNA): TGTGCCAGAAGCCCTTCAAATGGGAGTTCACCCCTCCACTTT.

At least ten counts were recorded for this clone. This chain links TRBV29-1 with TRBJ1-1; a weak D match, TRBD1 (5 bases). The CDR3 loop spans 16 amino acids. V lost 0 bases to trimming and J lost 5 bases, with 19 bases between them. The germline V gene encodes CDR1 SQVTM and CDR2 ANQGSEA. The DNA of the CDR3 is TGCAGCGTTGAAGATTGGCAGGGCTTTCAGGGAACTGAAGCTTTCTTT. This sequence encodes CSVEDWQGFQGTEAFF.

This clone was counted at least ten times. This chain connects TRBV6-4 to TRBJ2-2; TRBD2 aligns across 13 bases. Germline loops: CDR1 MRHNA, CDR2 SNTAGT. The CDR3 totals 19 residues. With 5 bases clipped from V and 1 base from J, the junction kept 10 bases outside the gene matches. CDR3 sequence: CASSPERLAGGWNTGELFF. The CDR3 nucleotides read TGTGCCAGCAGTCCCGAAAGACTAGCGGGAGGCTGGAACACCGGGGAGCTGTTTTTT.

This clone was seen more than once but under ten times. The chain uses TRBV14 and TRBJ2-5; 14 bases agree with TRBD2. Unmatched junction bases numbered 17, after V lost 4 bases and J lost 4 bases. CDR1 SGHDN and CDR2 FVKESK come from the germline V gene. This CDR3 is built from 20 residues. CDR3 loop: CASSRRMTSGGERRRETQYF. CDR3 DNA sequence: TGTGCCAGCAGCCGACGAATGACTAGCGGGGGGGAACGGCGAAGAGAGACCCAGTACTTC.

At least ten counts were recorded for this clone. This chain joins TRBV7-9 and TRBJ1-5, with 7 nucleotides matching TRBD1. V shed 1 base and J 7 bases; nucleotides not matched to a gene: 10. This CDR3 is built from 16 residues. Germline V lookup: CDR1 SEHNR, CDR2 FQNEAQ (reference sequence). CDR3 DNA: TGTGCCAGCAGCTTAGTATCATCGGGCAGGGGGCAGCCCCAGCATTTT. It translates to CASSLVSSGRGQPQHF. The full variable domain, in which reference TRBV7-9 and TRBJ1-5 provide the parts outside the CDR3, is DTGVSQNPRHKITKRGQNVTFRCDPISEHNRLYWYRQTLGQGPEFLTYFQNEAQLEKSRLLSDRFSAERPKGSFSTLEIQRTEQGDSAMYLCASSLVSSGRGQPQHFGDGTRLSIL.

This clone was seen repeatedly, ten times or more. The chain recombines TRBV4-2 with TRBJ2-2, with D maybe TRBD1 (6 bases). Germline loops: CDR1 LGHNA, CDR2 YNFKEQ. The V gene lost 0 bases and the J gene lost 4 bases, with 15 bases spanning the gap. This CDR3 spans 17 amino acids. CDR3 sequence: CASSQDQGFQGTGELFF. CDR3 DNA sequence: TGTGCCAGCAGCCAAGACCAGGGGTTCCAGGGCACCGGGGAGCTGTTTTTT.

This clone was detected many times. The chain links TRBV6-9 to TRBJ2-5; D is ambiguous. The CDR3 consists of 13 residues. CDR1 MNHGY and CDR2 SVAAGI come from the germline V gene. V lost 10 bases and J 2 bases, leaving 14 bases between the germline ends. The chain's CDR3 is CATNPLNQETQYF. For the CDR3, the DNA is TGTGCCACGAATCCACTGAATCAAGAGACCCAGTACTTC.

A few counts support this clone. This chain links TRBV25-1 with TRBJ2-5; no clear D gene. Germline lookup yields CDR1 MGHDK and CDR2 SYGVNS. Trimming took off 5 bases at V and 5 bases at J, with 12 bases between the two ends. The CDR3 extends over 13 amino acids. This CDR3 reads CASSNYPRETQYF. CDR3 DNA: TGTGCCAGCAGTAACTATCCCCGCGAGACCCAGTACTTC.

Ten or more counts support this clone. The V gene is TRBV9, the J gene TRBJ2-2, with a weak D call TRBD2 (5 bases). The V gene's germline CDR1 is SGDLS and CDR2 YYNGEE. Trimming removed 0 bases at V and 2 bases at J, with 11 bases between. This CDR3 comprises 16 residues. CDR3: CASSVAGWRNTGELFF. CDR3 in DNA: TGTGCCAGCAGCGTAGCGGGGTGGCGAAACACCGGGGAGCTGTTTTTT.

This clone was seen at least ten times. The chain combines TRBV11-3 with TRBJ2-2, with TRBD1 matching 7 bases. Trimming cost V 5 bases and J 4 bases; bases outside gene matches: 7. This CDR3 has 15 amino acids. CDR1 and CDR2 (germline): SGHNT, YENEEA. The CDR3 region is CASSPRAGGTGELFF. Here the CDR3 DNA reads TGTGCCAGCAGCCCGAGGGCAGGGGGCACCGGGGAGCTGTTTTTT.

This clone has at least ten counts. The chain links TRBV7-9 to TRBJ2-7; 10 bases match TRBD1. The J segment lost 0 bases and the V segment lost 5 bases, leaving 16 bases of the junction unmatched. The CDR3 has 19 amino acids. CDR1 is SEHNR and CDR2 is FQNEAQ in the germline V gene (reference sequence). This CDR3 reads CASSPDRGHDTVSSYEQYF. The CDR3 nucleotides read TGTGCCAGCAGCCCCGACAGGGGGCACGACACAGTTAGCTCCTACGAGCAGTACTTC.

This clone was recorded many times. This sequence joins TRBV15 and TRBJ1-2; D unresolved. Looked up from germline, CDR1 is LNHNV and CDR2 is YYDKDF (reference sequence). The V gene lost 0 bases and the J gene lost 8 bases, with 19 bases spanning the gap. This CDR3 has 16 amino acids. The CDR3 reads CATSRDSGQPPVGYTF. The CDR3 DNA is TGTGCCACCAGCAGAGATAGCGGGCAGCCTCCTGTAGGCTACACCTTC.

This clone was seen ten or more times. This sequence joins TRBV9 and TRBJ2-3; 9 bases line up with TRBD1. CDR1 and CDR2 from the germline V gene are SGDLS and YYNGEE. This CDR3 has 17 residues. Trimming cost V 3 bases and J 7 bases; bases outside gene matches: 15. This chain's CDR3 is CASSAGMGTGTRYTQYF. Here the CDR3 DNA reads TGTGCCAGCAGCGCCGGAATGGGGACAGGGACCCGTTATACGCAGTATTTT.

This clone was recorded many times. The J gene is TRBJ2-4, the V gene TRBV6-6; D possibly corresponds to TRBD2 (5 bases). Germline V lookup: CDR1 MNHNY, CDR2 SVGAGI (reference sequence). The CDR3 has 13 amino acids. Trimming took off 0 bases at V and 7 bases at J, with 7 bases between the two ends. The CDR3 is CASSYSSGNIQYF. CDR3 DNA sequence: TGTGCCAGCAGTTACTCTTCGGGGAACATTCAGTACTTC.

This clone was recorded many times. The chain combines TRBV11-2 with TRBJ2-7; 7 nucleotides line up with TRBD2. J lost 2 bases, V lost 3 bases, and 4 bases had no gene match. Germline loops: CDR1 SGHAT, CDR2 FQNNGV. The CDR3 spans 14 residues. The CDR3 loop reads CASSFGGSPYEQYF. The CDR3 DNA is TGTGCCAGCAGCTTTGGCGGGAGCCCCTACGAGCAGTACTTC.

This clone was observed at least ten times. The chain carries TRBV9 and TRBJ2-2; 9 bases are a match to TRBD2. This CDR3 has 17 residues. With 0 bases clipped from V and 5 bases from J, the junction kept 8 bases outside the gene matches. Germline CDR1 reads SGDLS; CDR2 reads YYNGEE. CDR3 DNA: TGTGCCAGCAGCGTAGGACTAGCGGTCGGTTGGACCGGGGAGCTGTTTTTT. Amino acid sequence: CASSVGLAVGWTGELFF.

The table lists this clone with many counts. The CDR3 DNA sequence: TGTGCCACAGGGGGTCCAAAACTAGGGACCGGGGAGCTGTTTTTT. Amino acids: CATGGPKLGTGELFF. The V gene is TRBV6-5, the J gene TRBJ2-2; TRBD1 aligns across 7 bases. The CDR3 covers 15 residues. With 10 bases clipped from V and 5 bases from J, the junction kept 13 bases outside the gene matches. The germline gives CDR1 MNHEY, CDR2 SVGAGI.

This clone occurred many times. The J gene is TRBJ2-3, the V gene TRBV27; D remains unclear. Germline V gene sequence: CDR1 MNHEY, CDR2 SMNVEV (reference sequence). The CDR3 has 15 residues. The V end lost 6 bases, the J end lost 3 bases, and 16 bases lay between the germline ends. DNA for the CDR3: TGTGCCAGCAGATCTGAGCGAAGTGGGACAGATACGCAGTATTTT. This sequence encodes CASRSERSGTDTQYF.

This clone was recorded at least ten times. V is TRBV28 and J is TRBJ2-4, with 7 nucleotides matching TRBD1. Germline-derived CDR1 and CDR2 are MDHEN and SYDVKM. This CDR3 spans 12 amino acids. The J segment lost 6 bases and the V segment lost 6 bases, leaving 2 bases of the junction unmatched. CDR3 amino acids: CASRTGSNIQYF. In DNA form, the CDR3 reads TGTGCCAGCAGGACAGGGTCAAACATTCAGTACTTC.

The sample holds many counts of this clone. The V gene is TRBV4-2, the J gene TRBJ2-7, with 8 bases lining up with TRBD1. Germline assignment: CDR1 LGHNA and CDR2 YNFKEQ. Trimming at V came to 1 base and at J to 0 bases, leaving 5 bases not matched to a gene. The CDR3 has 16 amino acids. The DNA of the CDR3 is TGTGCCAGCAGCCAAGCCTTGACAGGGGCCTCCTACGAGCAGTACTTC. Its protein product is CASSQALTGASYEQYF.